This section outlines one TCR beta chain sequence together with its context. The sample originates from a study of blood T cell repertoires in COVID-19. The method was immunoSEQ multiplex PCR; TCRdb's version includes in-frame clones alone and lacks a portion of them. The table has about 200,000 clones, roughly 86% seen once. Sequencing was carried out using PBMCs or T cells enriched from blood (not recorded which). This receptor was identified in a woman under 40 with acute COVID-19.

The CDR3 loop is CASGPGQSHSPLHF. CDR3 DNA: TGCGCCAGCGGACCGGGACAGAGTCATTCACCCCTCCACTTT. The gene calls are TRBV5-1 and TRBJ1-6, with TRBD1 matching over 7 bases. Unmatched junction bases numbered 9, after V lost 7 bases and J lost 8 bases. CDR3 size: 14 residues. The germline CDR1 and CDR2 sequences are SGHRS and YFSETQ.